Listed here are 10 T cell receptor beta chains from one sample, sequenced in a study of molecular identifiers for immune sequencing clone quantification. TCRdb re-called the PCR reads through MiXCR, storing one row per CDR3 protein. The sample carries approximately 500,000 distinct CDR3 sequences, about 20% recorded once. Sequencing used naive CD8+ T cells from blood, with Jurkat cell RNA spiked in. Subset denoted: FACS-sorted CD8+CD4-CCR7+CD45RA+ naive T cells. The receptor set was obtained from a human donor in good health. Some libraries in this study had Jurkat cell RNA spiked in.

This clonotype was seen many times. This chain connects TRBV12-3 or TRBV12-4 to TRBJ2-3; 10 nucleotides align to TRBD2. The CDR3 is 18 amino acids. Germline trimming cut 3 bases from V and 0 bases from J; bases unmatched to any gene: 9. In DNA, the CDR3 is TGTGCCAGCAGTTTTATAGCGGGGGGTCTACCTAGCACAGATACGCAGTATTTT. Protein: CASSFIAGGLPSTDTQYF.

In this sample, this clonotype turned up many times. The chain employs TRBV7-9 and TRBJ1-5; tentatively, D is TRBD1 (6 bases). CDR1 and CDR2 (germline): SEHNR, FQNEAQ (reference sequence). The CDR3 covers 15 residues. V lost 1 base to trimming and J lost 7 bases, with 14 bases between them. The CDR3 region has the DNA TGTGCCAGCAGCTTAGTGGGGGGGGCAGGGCAGCCCCAGCATTTT. Protein: CASSLVGGAGQPQHF.

Regarding this clonotype: A much larger clone lies one base from this, so it may be a read error. The chain uses TRBV6-2 or TRBV6-3 and TRBJ2-3; D gene ambiguous. The J call may be wrong; the DNA end is better matched by TRBJ1-5. The germline V gene encodes CDR1 MNHEY and CDR2 SVGEGT. The CDR3 has 13 residues. The chain's CDR3 is CASRETRSDTQHF. CDR3 nucleotides: TGTGCCAGCAGGGAAACTAGGTCCGATACGCAGCATTTT.

In this sample, this clonotype turned up many times. The chain is built from TRBV7-6 and TRBJ2-6; D is uncertain. Between the trimmed V and J ends, which lost 6 bases and 2 bases, there was a span of 5 bases. The CDR3 length is 13 residues. Germline V gene data show CDR1 as SGHVS and CDR2 as FNYEAQ. CDR3: CASSLTGANVLTF. CDR3 DNA sequence: TGTGCCAGCAGTTTAACTGGGGCCAACGTCCTGACTTTC.

Comments on this clonotype: A much larger clone is a single base away; this may be a read error. The rearrangement uses TRBV7-3 and TRBJ2-1; TRBD1 might be the D (6 bases). The CDR3 covers 15 residues. Trimming took off 8 bases at V and 8 bases at J, with 22 bases between the two ends. The V gene's germline CDR1 is SGHTA and CDR2 FQGTGA. The CDR3 is CASGGHTIHQDEQFF. DNA of the CDR3: TGTGCCAGCGGGGGCCACACCATCCACCAGGATGAGCAGTTCTTC.

Points on this clonotype: The junction shows a germline mismatch at one end, possibly a read error. This chain uses TRBV18 with TRBJ1-2, with D maybe TRBD1 (5 bases). Germline V gives CDR1 KGHSH, CDR2 LQKENI. The CDR3 is made up of 13 amino acids. The CDR3 loop reads CASSPTDGYGHTF. For the CDR3, the DNA is TGTGCCAGCTCACCGACAGATGGATATGGCCACACCTTC. The variable domain in full, with the rest retrieved from reference TRBV18 and TRBJ1-2, is NAGVMQNPRHLVRRRGQEARLRCSPMKGHSHVYWYRQLPEEGLKFMVYLQKENIIDESGMPKERFSAEFPKEGPSILRIQQVVRGDSAAYFCASSPTDGYGHTFGSGTRLTVV.

Only a few counts were recorded for this clonotype. Relative to the germline gene, one junction end is altered; a read error may explain this. The V call is TRBV5-3, the J call TRBJ2-7, with D possibly being TRBD1 (5 bases). TRBV5-3 is an open reading frame whose function is uncertain. The CDR3 covers 14 residues. The CDR3, as DNA: TGTGCCAGGAGCTTATGGACAAGTCCCTACGAGCAGTACTTC. It encodes CARSLWTSPYEQYF.

As to this clonotype: With a much larger clone just one base away, this may be a read error. The V call is TRBV18, the J call TRBJ2-1; D may be TRBD2 (5 bases). The CDR3 is 15 amino acids. Germline V gives CDR1 KGHSH, CDR2 LQKENI. The CDR3 is CASSPPEDRYSEQFF. The CDR3 DNA is TGTGCCAGCTCACCACCGGAGGACCGCTACAGTGAGCAGTTCTTC.

The V and J genes are TRBV9 and TRBJ2-7; weak D call: TRBD2 (6 bases). CDR3 size: 15 residues. V was shortened by 8 bases and J by 1 base, with 19 bases between the two germline ends. Germline assignment: CDR1 SGDLS and CDR2 YYNGEE. CDR3 protein: CARSQSRDLSYEQYF. CDR3 nucleotides: TGTGCCAGAAGCCAGTCCCGGGACTTATCCTACGAGCAGTACTTC.

As DNA, the CDR3 is TGTGCCAGCAGCTTACAGGCCAACTGGGACATTCAGTACTTC. It codes for CASSLQANWDIQYF. The rearrangement uses TRBV7-9 and TRBJ2-4; D is unclear. Germline lookup yields CDR1 SEHNR and CDR2 FQNEAQ (reference sequence). The length of the CDR3 is 14 residues. V was clipped by 2 bases and J by 8 bases, with 13 bases between them.